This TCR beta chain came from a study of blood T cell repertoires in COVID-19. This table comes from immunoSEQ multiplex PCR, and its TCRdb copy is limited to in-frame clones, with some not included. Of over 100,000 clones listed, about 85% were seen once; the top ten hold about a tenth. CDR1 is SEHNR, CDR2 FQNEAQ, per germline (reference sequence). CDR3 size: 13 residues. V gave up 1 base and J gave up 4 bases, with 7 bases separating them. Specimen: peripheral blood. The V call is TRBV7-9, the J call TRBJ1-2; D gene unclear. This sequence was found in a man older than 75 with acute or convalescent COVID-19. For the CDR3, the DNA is TGTGCCAGCAGCTTAGGGCCTTCCTATGGCTACACCTTC. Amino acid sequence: CASSLGPSYGYTF.